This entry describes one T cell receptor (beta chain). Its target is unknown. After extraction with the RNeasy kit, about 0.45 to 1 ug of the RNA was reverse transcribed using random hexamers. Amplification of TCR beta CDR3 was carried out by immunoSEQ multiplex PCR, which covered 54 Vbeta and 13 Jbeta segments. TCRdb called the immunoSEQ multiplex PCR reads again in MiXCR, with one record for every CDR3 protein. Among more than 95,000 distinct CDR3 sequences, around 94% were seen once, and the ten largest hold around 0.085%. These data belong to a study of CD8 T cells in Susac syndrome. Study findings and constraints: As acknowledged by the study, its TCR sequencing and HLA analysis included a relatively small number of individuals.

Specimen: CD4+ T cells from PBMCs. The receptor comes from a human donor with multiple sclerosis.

The CDR3 here is CAISESEGIETQYF. CDR3 DNA sequence: TGTGCCATCAGTGAGTCGGAGGGTATAGAGACCCAGTACTTC. This chain connects TRBV10-3 to TRBJ2-5; a possible D gene is TRBD2 (6 bases). The CDR3 runs 14 residues. Germline CDR1 is ENHRY and CDR2 is SYGVKD. The ends were cut back, 0 bases at V and 4 bases at J, with 9 bases in the middle.